Here is one T cell receptor beta chain with its context. Sequencing of TCR beta, carried out with a high-throughput approach, was applied to CD8+ and CD4+ T cells from the blood. This CDR3 region has 15 residues. Deletions cut 0 bases from V and 4 bases from J, with 12 bases between. Per germline, CDR1 LNHNV and CDR2 YYDKDF (reference sequence). The entry originates in a study of CD8 T cells in Susac syndrome. After extraction with the RNeasy kit, roughly 0.45 to 1 ug of the RNA was reverse transcribed using random hexamers. The immunoSEQ assay covered 54 Vbeta and 13 Jbeta segments for CDR3. TCRdb processed the immunoSEQ multiplex PCR reads anew with MiXCR; each CDR3 protein has one entry. The table records about 120,000 distinct CDR3 sequences, around 94% of them present only once.

Sequencing was done on a sample of CD8+ T cells from PBMCs. The chain combines TRBV15 with TRBJ1-2; D not resolved. The TCR sequence derives from a human donor with Susac syndrome. The DNA for the CDR3 is TGTGCCACCAGCAGAGAACAGTCTCAAACCTATGGCTACACCTTC. It yields the protein CATSREQSQTYGYTF.